Each of the 6 T cell receptor beta chains below was sequenced from the same sample in a study of Ad26.COV2.S vaccination and SARS-CoV-2 variants listed by TCRdb under 2021. Library construction relied on the immunoSEQ multiplex PCR assay. TCRdb re-hosts the immuneACCESS table, in-frame sequences only. Its copies lack some clones; in the studies checked, an unresolved V gene accounts for under half of them, and the cause for the rest is not known. Recorded for this sample are about 390,000 clones; about 90% of them occurred a single time. The ten largest clones take up about 1.7% of the sample. The treatment or condition label on this specimen signifies: some 20 received Ad26.COV2.S at low or high dose, single or two shots; several received placebo; per-sample allocation not given. Repertoires of vaccine and placebo recipients were sequenced from samples taken on day 63 after the first injection.

Specimen: peripheral blood, collected in a trial of Ad26.COV2.S vaccine versus placebo. The receptors originated from a person aged 18 to 65 who received the Ad26.COV2.S COVID-19 vaccine or a placebo.

The chain couples TRBV20-1 to TRBJ1-6; D remains ambiguous. The CDR3 consists of 14 residues. Trimming shortened V by 3 bases and J by 1 base, and 7 bases separated the two germline ends. The germline gives CDR1 DFQATT, CDR2 SNEGSKA (reference sequence). The CDR3 loop reads CSASPGSYNSPLHF. The CDR3, as DNA: TGCAGTGCTAGTCCCGGATCCTATAATTCACCCCTCCACTTT.

The chain carries TRBV10-2 and TRBJ2-3; no definite D call. Trimming left V 7 bases short and J 4 bases short, with 9 bases between. The V gene's germline CDR1 is WSHSY and CDR2 SAAADI. The CDR3 spans 12 residues. CDR3 amino acids: CASTETADTQYF. In DNA, the CDR3 is TGCGCCAGCACCGAGACGGCAGATACGCAGTATTTT.

The J gene is TRBJ1-4, the V gene TRBV10-1; 8 bases line up with TRBD1. CDR3 length: 16 amino acids. Trimming removed 6 bases from V and 3 bases from J; junction bases left unmatched: 9. Germline V CDR1 and CDR2: WNHNN, SYGVQD (reference sequence). CDR3 residues: CASRDRDKLANEKLFF. In DNA form, the CDR3 reads TGCGCCAGCAGGGACAGGGACAAATTGGCTAATGAAAAACTGTTTTTT.

The table lists this clone with a count of one. CDR3 coding DNA: TGTGCCAGTAGGGGGAGTGGGAGCACAGATACGCAGTATTTT. Encoded protein: CASRGSGSTDTQYF. The chain links TRBV19 to TRBJ2-3, with D perhaps matching TRBD2 (5 bases). V shed 6 bases and J shed 0 bases, with 10 bases lying between them. Germline CDR1 reads LNHDA; CDR2 reads SQIVND (reference sequence). The CDR3 is 14 amino acids.

The genes are TRBV6-1 and TRBJ2-7; 8 bases fit TRBD1. The CDR3 runs to 16 residues. V shed 3 bases and J 2 bases; nucleotides not matched to a gene: 9. CDR1 is MNHNS, CDR2 SASEGT, per germline. The CDR3 protein is CASSDGFLTGAYEQYF. CDR3 DNA: TGTGCCAGCAGTGACGGCTTCCTGACAGGGGCCTACGAGCAGTACTTC.

This clone was counted between two and nine times. The chain combines TRBV19 with TRBJ1-5, with D maybe TRBD1 (6 bases). This CDR3 contains 12 residues. The V gene lost 5 bases and the J gene lost 7 bases, with 9 bases spanning the gap. CDR1 is LNHDA and CDR2 is SQIVND in the germline V gene (reference sequence). CDR3 sequence reads: CASSHRAQPQHF. DNA for the CDR3: TGTGCCAGTAGTCACAGGGCCCAGCCCCAGCATTTT.